This T cell receptor (beta chain) was obtained from a study of graft-versus-host responses after intestinal transplantation (dated by TCRdb to the early 2020s). Background for the entire study: Recipients received multivisceral, liver-intestinal, or isolated intestinal transplants. All recipients received anti-thymocyte globulin induction followed by maintenance tacrolimus and steroids for 3 to 4 years. After intestinal transplantation, graft-versus-host and host-versus-graft alloreactive T cell clones were followed in the graft, circulation and bone marrow using bulk TCR-beta CDR3 sequencing. To identify alloreactive clones, pre-transplant mixed lymphocyte reaction products were sequenced and then compared with unstimulated pre-transplant donor and recipient T cells. The cohort enrolled about two dozen intestinal transplant recipients, one of whom was a retransplant, and a few patients without pretransplant specimens were excluded. Donor T cell macrochimerism was defined as a peak of at least 4% donor T cells among recipient peripheral blood mononuclear cells. Rather than being sequenced by the commercial service, samples from a few later patients were sequenced in-house on an Illumina MiSeq and processed with MiXCR.

Here is what the overall study found, with its caveats: GvH clones were found in recipient bone marrow, and some of the GvH clones appeared earlier in ileal mucosa or blood, which is consistent with an intestinal mucosal origin. In the allografts of patients with donor T cell macrochimerism, GvH to HvG T cell clonal ratios were high. Early after transplant, peak levels of circulating GvH clones were associated with declines in HvG clones. Conclusions were limited by the relatively low number and heterogeneity of intestinal transplant patients.

The sample's time point label is to be understood as: cells obtained before transplantation from donor or recipient. CD3+CD4+ and CD3+CD8+ populations were FACS-sorted from unstimulated pre-transplant donor and recipient cells taken from spleen or lymph nodes. The library was made by the immunoSEQ multiplex PCR assay. In most patients, genomic DNA was isolated using the Qiagen DNeasy Blood and Tissue Kit and sent frozen to Adaptive Biotechnologies for TCR sequencing. Adaptive Biotechnologies carried out high-throughput TCR-beta CDR3 sequencing of genomic DNA for most patients. The original pipeline was this. TCR sequencing data for 18 patients were retrieved from Adaptive's ImmunoSEQ software; three other patients were processed with MiXCR and VDJtools. To correct CD4 versus CD8 sorting errors, any sequence found in both subsets at a frequency ratio below 5:1 was removed. CDR3 nucleotide sequences shared between donor and recipient were removed because their origin could not be assigned. Alloreactive clones required at least 2-fold expansion over unstimulated cells and minimum CFSE-low frequency of 0.002% (template counts) or 0.001% (read counts). A clone was considered mappable if detected in the sequenced pre-transplant spleen, lymph node, or MLR CFSE-low populations of the donor or recipient. The cumulative frequency of alloreactive clones was calculated as a percentage of all sequences, weighted by copy number. The table comes from immuneACCESS by way of TCRdb, which keeps in-frame sequences with V and J called. Part of the clones is missing from these tables; in studies checked, under half for an unresolved V gene and the rest for unknown reasons. That table gives V, J and clone size, and the DNA gave D and trimming. This sample lists some 100,000 clones; about 93% were detected once. 1% to 1.4% of the sample goes to the ten largest clones.

On this clone itself: Its specific antigen is unknown. Base-call qualities are not available, and no considerably larger clone is one nucleotide away.

According to the germline V gene (reference sequence), CDR1 reads LNHDA and CDR2 reads SQIVND. The CDR3 goes from the cysteine to the phenylalanine over 12 residues. CDR3 DNA is the only sequence kept; it has 36 bases, read in frame from the first base. V loses 6 bases of germline sequence and J loses 1 base, and the interval between the two ends is 5 bases. The starting material was unstimulated CD8+ T cells sorted from spleen or lymph node cells, obtained before transplant. The chain uses TRBV19 and TRBJ2-3, with an unclear D gene assignment. This clonotype originated in a human donor who was the organ donor for an intestinal transplant. The CDR3 amino acid sequence is: CASSPGTDTQYF. The DNA sequence is as follows: TGTGCCAGTAGCCCCGGCACAGATACGCAGTATTTT. The variable domain in full, with residues beyond the CDR3 obtained from the reference TRBV19 and TRBJ2-3 genes, is DGGITQSPKYLFRKEGQNVTLSCEQNLNHDAMYWYRQDPGQGLRLIYYSQIVNDFQKGDIAEGYSVSREKKESFPLTVTSAQKNPTAFYLCASSPGTDTQYFGPGTRLTVL.